Described below is a single T cell receptor beta chain sequence and its context. The data are from a study of blood T cell repertoires in COVID-19. Across the whole study: The origin of the acute and convalescent COVID-19 samples was the United States, Italy and Spain. T cells, B-cell-depleted T cells, or PBMCs provided the cDNA or gDNA that served as material.

Data came from immunoSEQ multiplex PCR; TCRdb stores just in-frame clones and leaves some out. The data hold about 80,000 clones, with roughly four fifths observed a single time. This receptor was taken from a human donor in a cohort sampled during active COVID-19. What was sequenced was peripheral blood.

The CDR3, as DNA: TGTGCCAGCAGTGACTCGGCGGTCACAGATACGCAGTATTTT. This translates into CASSDSAVTDTQYF. The chain carries TRBV6-4 and TRBJ2-3; D unclear. The CDR3 has 14 amino acids. Trimming took 0 bases from V and 2 from J, leaving 6 bases between them. The germline gives CDR1 MRHNA, CDR2 SNTAGT.